These T cell receptor beta chains were read from a single sample in a study of T cell repertoires in cytomegalovirus infection. Antigen specificity for these receptors is unknown. MiXCR was run by TCRdb on the reads, yielding one entry per CDR3 protein. The table shows approximately 110,000 distinct CDR3 sequences, with under 35% occurring only once. The sample here was CD8+ T cells from cultured PBMCs, taken from culture after CMV antigen stimulation. Every receptor here comes from a human donor in good health (CMV status not recorded). Some clones in this sample may be carry-over from other donors' samples. Both conserved end residues are part of each CDR3. Fields, in order: CDR3 DNA, CDR3 protein, V gene, J gene, D gene, clone size. The D gene is left open where the match is weak. Clone sizes are given selectively: once, few, many, or a class where the clone is expanded.

TGCGCCAGCTCACAAATGGCGGGGGGCACAGATACGCAGTATTTT	CASSQMAGGTDTQYF	TRBV5-1	TRBJ2-3	TRBD2	-
TGTGCCAGCAGTGACTCTAGCGGGGAGGGCAATGAGCAGTTCTTC	CASSDSSGEGNEQFF	TRBV6-4	TRBJ2-1	TRBD2	-
TGTGCCACCACCGGGACCCCGGTGCAAATAATCTCCTACGAGCAGTACTTC	CATTGTPVQIISYEQYF	TRBV2	TRBJ2-7	-	-
TGTGCCAGCAGCCAAGACGGCCTTCTTGGCTCCTCTAGCACAGATACGCAGTATTTT	CASSQDGLLGSSSTDTQYF	TRBV4-2	TRBJ2-3	-	few
TGTGCCAGCAGGGAAACCGGGACTACCCTCTACAATGAGCAGTTCTTC	CASRETGTTLYNEQFF	TRBV6-1	TRBJ2-1	TRBD2	few
TGTGCCAGCAGCTTATCCCCGGGGGGAGCCTACACAGATACGCAGTATTTT	CASSLSPGGAYTDTQYF	TRBV7-6	TRBJ2-3	TRBD2	many
TGTGCCAGCAGCCTCTCGGGGGGCTCATACTACGAGCAGTACTTC	CASSLSGGSYYEQYF	TRBV7-9	TRBJ2-7	-	-
TGTGCCAGCAGCGCATCCCAGGGCACTGAAGCTTTCTTT	CASSASQGTEAFF	TRBV11-3	TRBJ1-1	-	-
TGTGCCACCAGCAGAGTTCGGGGGGGGGGCCCCTACGAGCAGTACTTC	CATSRVRGGGPYEQYF	TRBV15	TRBJ2-7	TRBD2	-
TGTGCCAGCAGTTTGGGCAGGGGAGGCCAGCCCCAGCATTTT	CASSLGRGGQPQHF	TRBV27	TRBJ1-5	-	-
TGTGCCAGCAGCTTTAGCGGGGGGGCCAACAATGAGCAGTTCTTC	CASSFSGGANNEQFF	TRBV7-9	TRBJ2-1	TRBD2	few
TGTGCCAGCAGTCGAGAGGACAGGGATTCGCCCCAGCATTTT	CASSREDRDSPQHF	TRBV12-3/TRBV12-4	TRBJ1-5	TRBD1	many
TGTGCCAGCAGTTTAGCAGGGGTTGATGGCTACACCTTC	CASSLAGVDGYTF	TRBV12-3/TRBV12-4	TRBJ1-2	-	few
TGCGCCAGCAGCATACGAACAGGGGCGACAGATACGCAGTATTTT	CASSIRTGATDTQYF	TRBV4-3	TRBJ2-3	TRBD1	-
TGTGCCATCAGTGAGTCTCTTAGCGGGGGAGACTCCTACAATGAGCAGTTCTTC	CAISESLSGGDSYNEQFF	TRBV10-3	TRBJ2-1	TRBD2	few
TGTGCCAGCAGTTACGGTGGGGGGCAGGGCGGCTACACCTTC	CASSYGGGQGGYTF	TRBV6-8	TRBJ1-2	-	-
TGTGCCAGCAGCTTAAGATTGAGAGTGAACACTGAAGCTTTCTTT	CASSLRLRVNTEAFF	TRBV7-8	TRBJ1-1	-	many
TGTGCCAGCAGCTCCCGCTGGACAGGCCAAGAGACCCAGTACTTC	CASSSRWTGQETQYF	TRBV7-9	TRBJ2-5	TRBD1	-
TGCAGTGCTAGATGGACACTAGCCTACAATGAGCAGTTCTTC	CSARWTLAYNEQFF	TRBV20-1	TRBJ2-1	-	once
TGTGCCAGTAGTATGATACGGGACTATAATTCACCCCTCCACTTT	CASSMIRDYNSPLHF	TRBV19	TRBJ1-6	-	few
TGTGCCAGCAGTTTCCCCGGACAGGGAGGACCGCGTGAGCAGTTCTTC	CASSFPGQGGPREQFF	TRBV27	TRBJ2-1	TRBD1	few
TGCGCCAGCAGCCCCTCCGTAGCAGGGGCTGATTCACCCCTCCACTTT	CASSPSVAGADSPLHF	TRBV4-1	TRBJ1-6	-	many
TGTGCCAGCAGCCAAGGAGGACCTACGGCTCCCTACGAGCAGTACTTC	CASSQGGPTAPYEQYF	TRBV3-1	TRBJ2-7	-	-
TGTGCCAGCAGCCATATGGTAGGGGGCGACTCCTACGAGCAGTACTTC	CASSHMVGGDSYEQYF	TRBV3-1	TRBJ2-7	TRBD1	-
TGTGCCAGCAGTTATGCGGGACAGAACACCGGGGAGCTGTTTTTT	CASSYAGQNTGELFF	TRBV28	TRBJ2-2	-	-
TGTGCCAGCGCAGGGAGGGGGATCTACGAGCAGTACTTC	CASAGRGIYEQYF	TRBV7-9	TRBJ2-7	-	few
TGTGCCAGCAGCGGCCTGGCGGCGGGGTACCAAGAGACCCAGTACTTC	CASSGLAAGYQETQYF	TRBV7-6	TRBJ2-5	-	-
TGTGCCAGTAGCTACGTCAATCAGCCCCAGCATTTT	CASSYVNQPQHF	TRBV19	TRBJ1-5	-	few
TGTGCCAGCAGCTCCAGCGGGGGGGCTAAGAATGAGCAGTTCTTC	CASSSSGGAKNEQFF	TRBV7-8	TRBJ2-1	TRBD2	many
TGTGCCAGCAGCCCCTGGACAGGGATCGAGCAGTACTTC	CASSPWTGIEQYF	TRBV7-2	TRBJ2-7	TRBD1	few
TGTGCCAGCAGCTTAGTCAACGGGTTTGATGGCTACACCTTC	CASSLVNGFDGYTF	TRBV7-2	TRBJ1-2	-	many
TGTGCCAGCAGTTCACCCTTCACAGATACGCAGTATTTT	CASSSPFTDTQYF	TRBV27	TRBJ2-3	-	-
TGTGCCAGCATTATCGACCCCGGAGGGGATGAGCAGTTCTTC	CASIIDPGGDEQFF	TRBV6-2/TRBV6-3	TRBJ2-1	-	few